This TCR beta chain was identified during a study of T cells after yellow fever vaccination (dated by TCRdb to between 2018 and 2020). Regarding the complete study: The SMART-Seq v4 Ultra Low Input RNA kit was used to prepare libraries from fractions with low cell numbers. To follow T-cell clones before and after both primary and booster YFV17D yellow fever vaccination, bulk TCR alpha and beta repertoires underwent longitudinal sequencing. Two healthy male donors, one aged 18 to 29 and one aged 30 to 40 years, made up the cohort. Blood was collected at multiple timepoints before and after primary and secondary immunization, and bulk PBMC replicates and cell subsets were isolated. Summary of the overall study and its limitations: FACS-sorted repertoires could contain abundant contaminating clonotypes from the bulk population, so computational filtering was required. A small fraction of clonotypes showed up in both the CD4 and CD8 compartments, probably as a result of convergent recombination. The study included only a couple of donors, which limits how far the findings can be generalized. Most clones expanded after primary vaccination were re-detected after the booster (about 96% of CD4 and 88% of CD8), suggesting broad memory maintenance. Compared with the primary T-cell response, the secondary T-cell response was weaker but faster, peaking on day 5 rather than day 15.

In light of the paper, this sample's treatment or condition label describes: live attenuated yellow fever vaccine strain. PBMCs were isolated from peripheral blood using a standard Ficoll-Paque protocol. With anti-CD3 and anti-CD8 staining plus a dextramer loaded with the yellow fever NS4B epitope peptide, the researchers sorted epitope-specific CD8 T cells. RNA was extracted with TriZol from bulk PBMCs, CD4 and CD8 fractions, and dextramer-positive and dextramer-negative fractions. Synthesis of TCR cDNA relied on 5'RACE template switching, a step that introduced a universal primer site along with unique molecular identifiers. Priming for cDNA synthesis came from both the TCR alpha and TCR beta constant segments. Library amplification used two PCR steps, and the second PCR step added sample barcodes and sequencing adapters. Libraries were sequenced on Illumina HiSeq 2500 (2x100 bp) or NovaSeq (2x150 bp). Per the original workflow: Demultiplexing of reads and collapsing into UMI consensus sequences were performed with MIGEC, and V(D)J alignment was carried out with MiXCR. Vaccine-responding clonotypes were identified with edgeR using replicate PBMC samples, with FDR below 0.01 and a log2 fold change above 5 up to day 15 being required. Each bulk clonotype received a CD4 or CD8 identity based on whether the sequenced CD4 or CD8 repertoire contained that clonotype at higher abundance. A clonotype counted as NS4B-specific if enriched at least 10-fold in dextramer-positive versus dextramer-negative fractions, with CD4-biased clonotypes left out. TCRdb reprocessed the public reads (quality trimming at Q25 with fastp, clone calling with MiXCR) and kept in-frame beta chains. A single entry per CDR3 protein holds the most common genes and DNA from its merged rows. The V and J calls were determined by TCRdb, not by the authors. Counted in this sample were 35,000 to 55,000 distinct CDR3 sequences; about 6.8% of them appeared once. The ten largest clones add up to over 12% of the sample.

About this clonotype itself: This may be a read error: a much more frequent sequence differs by one nucleotide. The CDR3 ends on some other residue instead of the conserved phenylalanine or tryptophan, so this is likely a read error. Because the CDR3's place on the DNA is in doubt, the DNA is left out and the CDR3 is given as listed by TCRdb.

For CDR1 and CDR2, the germline V gene lists SGHVS and FQNEAQ. With termini counted, the CDR3 has 12 amino acids. The sequence links TRBV7-8 to TRBJ2-1; the table's D call TRBD2 went unverified against the DNA. Sequenced material: CD8+ T cells not binding an NS4B(214-222) dextramer, sorted from PBMCs, taken 45 days after the yellow fever booster vaccination. Read against the paper, the sample's cell subset or site label means: NS4B epitope dextramer-negative CD8 T cells. This receptor was taken from a man aged 25 to 40 who received the YFV17D yellow fever vaccine. The CDR3 protein is CASSLEILHFTL.